The 23 T cell receptor beta chains presented below share a single source sample, sequenced in a study of T cells in Graves' hyperthyroidism and ophthalmopathy. Researchers took RNA transcripts and amplified the TCR beta CDR3 regions from them. The HTBI primer set served for first-round RT-PCR of the TCR CDR3. TCRdb re-derived calls from the multiplex PCR reads in MiXCR, one entry per CDR3 protein. Here the sample spans 700,000 to 850,000 distinct CDR3 sequences, 30% to 40% being singletons. The sequenced material came from blood. These receptors were taken from a middle-aged woman with Graves' hyperthyroidism.

The chain carries TRBV19 and TRBJ2-2, with unresolved D. V shed 10 bases and J shed 3 bases, with 6 bases lying between them. CDR1 is LNHDA, CDR2 SQIVND, per germline (reference sequence). The CDR3 contains 11 residues. The CDR3 spells CATLYTGELFF. The CDR3 nucleotides are TGTGCCACCCTCTACACCGGGGAGCTGTTTTTT.

There are many counts of this clonotype. The V call is TRBV2, the J call TRBJ1-5; 10 bases align to TRBD1. V lost 4 bases and J lost 5; bases outside the gene matches: 2. This CDR3 contains 14 residues. The germline V gene encodes CDR1 SNHLY and CDR2 FYNNEI. The CDR3 DNA sequence: TGTGCCAGCAGTGGGACAGGGGGGGATCAGCCCCAGCATTTT. Translated: CASSGTGGDQPQHF.

This clonotype has ten or more counts. The chain employs TRBV7-2 and TRBJ2-5; no clear D. The CDR3 is 13 amino acids. Trimming took off 2 bases at V and 2 bases at J, with 6 bases between the two ends. Germline lookup yields CDR1 SGHTA and CDR2 FQGNSA. The CDR3 DNA reads as TGTGCCAGCAGCTTACCCAATCAAGAGACCCAGTACTTC. Protein sequence: CASSLPNQETQYF.

The genes are TRBV19 and TRBJ2-5; perhaps TRBD2 as D (6 bases). Trimming cost V 0 bases and J 5 bases, with 13 bases left between them. The germline V gene has CDR1 LNHDA and CDR2 SQIVND (reference sequence). The CDR3 totals 15 residues. This chain's CDR3 is CASSIDGGGRETQYF. In nucleotides, the CDR3 is TGTGCCAGTAGTATAGACGGGGGAGGTCGGGAGACCCAGTACTTC.

This clonotype showed up many times. Here the CDR3 reads CASSWGLSGNTIYF. For the CDR3, the DNA is TGTGCCAGCAGCTGGGGACTCTCTGGAAACACCATATATTTT. This chain connects TRBV7-2 to TRBJ1-3; a weak D match, TRBD1 (5 bases). The CDR3 has 14 amino acids. V was clipped by 4 bases and J by 0 bases, with 7 bases between them. Germline V lookup: CDR1 SGHTA, CDR2 FQGNSA.

J is TRBJ1-5 and V is TRBV20-1; possible D gene TRBD1, 6 bases. Trimming pared 1 base from V and 4 bases from J, leaving 11 bases between. The CDR3 sequence is 14 residues long. Germline-derived CDR1 and CDR2 are DFQATT and SNEGSKA (reference sequence). CDR3 bases: TGCAGTGCTAGAGGGTCGGACAGAAATCAGCCCCAGCATTTT. As protein: CSARGSDRNQPQHF.

This clonotype was counted many times. The gene calls are TRBV29-1 and TRBJ1-1, with 10 bases identical to TRBD1. Germline V gives CDR1 SQVTM, CDR2 ANQGSEA. This CDR3 is 14 amino acids long. CDR3 protein: CSSRDRGYDTEAFF. CDR3 nucleotide sequence: TGCAGTTCCCGGGACAGGGGATATGATACTGAAGCTTTCTTT.

This clonotype was recorded many times. This chain joins TRBV20-1 and TRBJ1-6, with TRBD1 matching 7 bases. Germline-derived CDR1 and CDR2 are DFQATT and SNEGSKA (reference sequence). CDR3 size: 15 residues. The V gene end was trimmed by 2 bases and the J gene end by 9 bases; junction bases not matched to a gene: 10. CDR3 residues: CSARSEGARSSPLHF. The CDR3 DNA follows: TGCAGTGCTAGATCTGAGGGGGCTCGTTCTTCACCCCTCCACTTT.

The chain is built from TRBV6-5 and TRBJ1-1; maybe TRBD1 (5 bases). This CDR3 contains 17 residues. The V gene's germline CDR1 is MNHEY and CDR2 SVGAGI. The V gene lost 2 bases and the J gene lost 1 base, with 17 bases spanning the gap. The CDR3 DNA reads as TGTGCCAGCAGTTACGACGGGGCGACTACTCGGAACACTGAAGCTTTCTTT. This codes for CASSYDGATTRNTEAFF.

This clonotype has just a few counts. This chain links TRBV7-2 with TRBJ1-1, with TRBD1 matching over 7 bases. V trimming: 9 bases; J trimming: 0 bases; junction bases outside the gene matches: 19. CDR1 SGHTA and CDR2 FQGNSA come from the germline V gene. CDR3 length: 18 amino acids. The CDR3 reads CASSENPTGIFMNTEAFF. The CDR3 region has the DNA TGTGCCAGTAGTGAAAACCCGACAGGGATCTTCATGAACACTGAAGCTTTCTTT.

The rearrangement uses TRBV5-5 and TRBJ2-7, with 7 bases identical to TRBD2. V lost 2 bases, J lost 7 bases, and 12 bases stayed unmatched. CDR3 size: 15 residues. Germline V gene sequence: CDR1 SGHKS, CDR2 YYEKEE (reference sequence). CDR3: CASSFMRIGGSEQYF. CDR3 sequence (DNA): TGTGCCAGCAGCTTTATGAGGATAGGCGGGAGTGAGCAGTACTTC. The full variable domain, in which reference TRBV5-5 and TRBJ2-7 provide the parts outside the CDR3, is DAGVTQSPTHLIKTRGQQVTLRCSPISGHKSVSWYQQVLGQGPQFIFQYYEKEERGRGNFPDRFSARQFPNYSSELNVNALLLGDSALYLCASSFMRIGGSEQYFGPGTRLTVT.

This clonotype was recorded many times. This chain links TRBV4-1 with TRBJ1-6; perhaps TRBD1 as D (5 bases). CDR3 size: 15 residues. The ends were cut back, 5 bases at V and 5 bases at J, with 13 bases in the middle. In germline, CDR1 is MGHRA, CDR2 YSYEKL. The CDR3 protein is CASSGTPGDNSPLHF. DNA of the CDR3: TGCGCCAGCAGCGGGACGCCGGGGGATAATTCACCCCTCCACTTT.

The rearrangement uses TRBV2 and TRBJ1-2; possibly TRBD1 for D (6 bases). The CDR3 has 12 residues. The germline CDR1 and CDR2 sequences are SNHLY and FYNNEI. The germline V and J ends were trimmed by 4 bases and 8 bases, with 11 bases remaining between them. The DNA for the CDR3 is TGTGCCAGCAGTGGACAGGCCAAGGGCTACACCTTC. This codes for CASSGQAKGYTF. The variable domain in full, with the rest retrieved from reference TRBV2 and TRBJ1-2, is EPEVTQTPSHQVTQMGQEVILRCVPISNHLYFYWYRQILGQKVEFLVSFYNNEISEKSEIFDDQFSVERPDGSNFTLKIRSTKLEDSAMYFCASSGQAKGYTFGSGTRLTVV.

The V and J genes are TRBV7-2 and TRBJ1-6, with 10 bases identical to TRBD1. J gave up 17 bases and V 1 base, and 11 bases lay outside the gene matches. From germline, CDR1 is SGHTA and CDR2 FQGNSA. CDR3 length: 15 amino acids. The CDR3, as DNA: TGTGCCAGCAGCTTAGAAGCAGGGACAGGGGAGCCCATCCACTTT. Translated, it gives CASSLEAGTGEPIHF.

Concerning this clonotype itself: Relative to the germline gene, one junction end is altered; a read error may explain this. V is TRBV12-3 or TRBV12-4 and J is TRBJ2-7, with D hard to call. The CDR3 is 12 amino acids. Here the CDR3 DNA reads TGTGCCAGCAGTTTACATTCTAGTGAGGTTTCCTTC. Amino acid sequence: CASSLHSSEVSF.

This clonotype was picked up many times. This sequence joins TRBV29-1 and TRBJ1-1; maybe TRBD1 (6 bases). The germline V gene encodes CDR1 SQVTM and CDR2 ANQGSEA. The CDR3 contains 12 residues. The CDR3 sequence is CMLDPGDTEAFF. CDR3 coding DNA: TGCATGTTAGACCCAGGGGACACTGAAGCTTTCTTT.

The sample holds a few counts of this clonotype. The chain joins TRBV4-3 to TRBJ1-2; D unresolved. This CDR3 contains 14 residues. V was cut by 1 base and J by 4 bases, with 10 bases left in between. Germline-derived CDR1 and CDR2 are LGHNA and YSLEER. The CDR3, as DNA: TGCGCCAGCAGCCAAGTCGAGCTGCCCTATGGCTACACCTTC. Protein: CASSQVELPYGYTF.

The chain uses TRBV6-2 or TRBV6-3 and TRBJ2-5, with 10 positions matching TRBD1. The CDR3 has 15 amino acids. CDR1 and CDR2 from the germline V gene are MNHEY and SVGEGT. The trim removed 4 bases at V and 1 base at J, leaving 3 bases unmatched. CDR3 loop: CASSSGQGFQETQYF. The CDR3 nucleotides read TGTGCCAGCAGTTCGGGACAGGGGTTCCAAGAGACCCAGTACTTC.

The rearrangement joins TRBV10-3 to TRBJ2-2, with 9 nucleotides matching TRBD1. CDR1 is ENHRY, CDR2 SYGVKD, per germline. CDR3 length: 14 amino acids. V gave up 7 bases and J gave up 6 bases; unmatched junction bases: 6. Here the CDR3 reads CAIKGTGSAGELFF. CDR3 nucleotides: TGTGCCATCAAAGGGACAGGGTCGGCCGGGGAGCTGTTTTTT.

The sample holds a few counts of this clonotype. The chain uses TRBV4-3 and TRBJ1-3; tentative D call: TRBD1 (5 bases). Germline CDR1 is LGHNA and CDR2 is YSLEER. The CDR3 spans 16 residues. The V and J ends lost 4 bases and 0 bases respectively, with 13 bases between them. The CDR3 loop is CASSPQGTDSGNTIYF. Written as DNA, the CDR3 is TGCGCCAGCAGCCCGCAGGGCACAGACTCTGGAAACACCATATATTTT.

V usage is TRBV4-1 and J usage is TRBJ1-1; perhaps TRBD1 as D (6 bases). The CDR3 has 16 residues. Per germline, CDR1 MGHRA and CDR2 YSYEKL. The ends were cut back, 1 base at V and 4 bases at J, with 16 bases in the middle. The CDR3 DNA reads as TGCGCCAGCAGCCAAGGGCAGGGGATTATGCCCACTGAAGCTTTCTTT. Translated: CASSQGQGIMPTEAFF.

The chain joins TRBV24-1 to TRBJ2-3; unclear D gene. Germline V lookup: CDR1 KGHDR, CDR2 SFDVKD. The CDR3 is made up of 13 amino acids. Trimming cost V 12 bases and J 0 bases, with 12 bases left between them. The CDR3 DNA sequence: TGTGCCTCTGGGCACAGTAGCACAGATACGCAGTATTTT. This sequence encodes CASGHSSTDTQYF.

J is TRBJ1-2 and V is TRBV12-3 or TRBV12-4; D not certain. V was clipped by 6 bases and J by 8 bases, with 19 bases between them. This CDR3 contains 14 residues. The DNA of the CDR3 is TGTGCCAGCAGCCCGTTGAGGCAAAGGGTCGGCTACACCTTC. It codes for CASSPLRQRVGYTF.